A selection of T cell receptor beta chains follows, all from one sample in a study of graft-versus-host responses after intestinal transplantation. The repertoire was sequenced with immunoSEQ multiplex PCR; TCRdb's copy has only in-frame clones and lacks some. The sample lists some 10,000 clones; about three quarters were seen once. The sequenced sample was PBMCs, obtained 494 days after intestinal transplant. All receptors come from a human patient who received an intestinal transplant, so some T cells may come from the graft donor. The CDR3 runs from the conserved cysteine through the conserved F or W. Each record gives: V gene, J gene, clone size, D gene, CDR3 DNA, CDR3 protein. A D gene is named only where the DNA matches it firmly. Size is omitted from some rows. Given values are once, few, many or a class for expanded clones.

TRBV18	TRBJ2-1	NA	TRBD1	TGTGCCAGCTCGGGACAGGGGGACAATGAGCAGTTCTTC	CASSGQGDNEQFF
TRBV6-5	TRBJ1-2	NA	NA	TGTGCCAGCACCCTAGTAGGGCATGGCTACACCTTC	CASTLVGHGYTF
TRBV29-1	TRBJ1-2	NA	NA	TGCAGCGTTGAAGAGGGCGGCTACACCTTC	CSVEEGGYTF
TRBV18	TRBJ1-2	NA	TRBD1	TGTGCCAGCTCACAAGGACAGGGAACGAGCTATGGCTACACCTTC	CASSQGQGTSYGYTF
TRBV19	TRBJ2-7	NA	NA	TGTGCCAGTAGTATATCAACAGCCTACGAGCAGTACTTC	CASSISTAYEQYF
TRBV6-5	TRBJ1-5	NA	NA	TGTGCCAGCAGAGAACGCGTACTGCCCCAGCATTTT	CASRERVLPQHF
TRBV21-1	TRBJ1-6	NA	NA	TGTGCCAGCAGCAAAGGGGACAGGGAGGGAAATTCACCCCTCCACTTT	CASSKGDREGNSPLHF
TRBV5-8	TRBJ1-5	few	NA	TGTGCCAGCAGCCCTAACAGGGTGAGCAATCAGCCCCAGCATTTT	CASSPNRVSNQPQHF
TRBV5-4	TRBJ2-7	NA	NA	TGTGCCAGCAGCCCGAGTAGCACCCCCTACGAGCAGTACTTC	CASSPSSTPYEQYF
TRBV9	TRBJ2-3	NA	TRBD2	TGTGCCAGCAGCGCCGGGAGGTCGTCACCGCGGGCAGATACGCAGTATTTT	CASSAGRSSPRADTQYF
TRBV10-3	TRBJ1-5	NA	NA	TGTGCCATCAGTGAGGCAGGGCGAGGGAATCAGCCCCAGCATTTT	CAISEAGRGNQPQHF
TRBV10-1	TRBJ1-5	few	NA	TGCGCCAGCAGTGTCTCAGGGGCGAGCAATCAGCCCCAGCATTTT	CASSVSGASNQPQHF
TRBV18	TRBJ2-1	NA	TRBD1	TGTGCCAGCTCACGACAGGGGTCCTACAATGAGCAGTTCTTC	CASSRQGSYNEQFF
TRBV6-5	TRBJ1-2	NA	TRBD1	TGTGCCAGCAGAGCAGGACAGGGGGCGGGCTACACCTTC	CASRAGQGAGYTF
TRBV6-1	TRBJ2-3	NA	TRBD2	TGTGCCAGCATAGACCTAGCGGGAGGGCCGGATACGCAGTATTTT	CASIDLAGGPDTQYF
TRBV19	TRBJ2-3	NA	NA	TGTGCCAGTAGTATCGTAGCAGGACGGAAGGGTACGCAGTATTTT	CASSIVAGRKGTQYF
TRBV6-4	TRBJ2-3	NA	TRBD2	TGTGCCAGCAGTATCTCTAGCGGGAGCACAGATACGCAGTATTTT	CASSISSGSTDTQYF
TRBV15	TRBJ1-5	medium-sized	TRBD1	TGTGCCACCTCCAGGGGGGATAGCAATTCGGGTCAGCCCCAGCATTTT	CATSRGDSNSGQPQHF
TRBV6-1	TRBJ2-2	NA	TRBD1	TGTGCCAGCAACCGGGACAGGGCGAACACCGGGGAGCTGTTTTTT	CASNRDRANTGELFF
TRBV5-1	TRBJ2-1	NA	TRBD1	TGCGCCAGCAGGAGGGGACAGGGGTCCTACAATGAGCAGTTCTTC	CASRRGQGSYNEQFF
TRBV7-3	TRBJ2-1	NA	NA	TGTGCCAGCAGCTTAGTTCCTTATGGCTACAATGAGCAGTTCTTC	CASSLVPYGYNEQFF
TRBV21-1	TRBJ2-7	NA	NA	TGTGCCAGCAGCAAACGACTCACAAAAGGGGCCGGAGACTACGAGCAGTACTTC	CASSKRLTKGAGDYEQYF
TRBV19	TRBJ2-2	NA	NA	TGTGCCAGTAGTATGTCCCTGAACACCGGGGAGCTGTTTTTT	CASSMSLNTGELFF
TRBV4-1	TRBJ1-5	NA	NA	TGCGCCAGCAGCCAAGATCGGGCGGGGGCGCCTGGTCAGCCCCAGCATTTT	CASSQDRAGAPGQPQHF
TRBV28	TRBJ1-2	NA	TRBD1	TGTGCCAGCGACTCCAGGGGGCGACGCGGCTACACCTTC	CASDSRGRRGYTF
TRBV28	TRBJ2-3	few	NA	TGTGCCAGCAGTTTATGGTTGGGGACCACAGATACGCAGTATTTT	CASSLWLGTTDTQYF
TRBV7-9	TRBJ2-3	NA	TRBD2	TGTGCCAGCAGCTTATTGGCGGGAGGGACGGATACGCAGTATTTT	CASSLLAGGTDTQYF
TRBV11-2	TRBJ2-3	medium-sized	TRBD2	TGTGCCAGCAGCTTAGGTAGGGCTAGCGGATTCACAGATACGCAGTATTTT	CASSLGRASGFTDTQYF
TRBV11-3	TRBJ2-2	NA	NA	TGTGCCAGCAGCCAGACGGGGAACACCGGGGAGCTGTTTTTT	CASSQTGNTGELFF
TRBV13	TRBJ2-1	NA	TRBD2	TGTGCCAGCAGCTTAGGCCCCCAGGATAGCGGGAGGTTCGGTGAGCAGTTCTTC	CASSLGPQDSGRFGEQFF
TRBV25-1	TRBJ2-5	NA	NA	TGTGCCAGCAGCCCTTGGGACGACAACCAAGAGACCCAGTACTTC	CASSPWDDNQETQYF
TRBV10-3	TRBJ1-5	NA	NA	TGTGCCATCAGTGACGGCAGTCTACCGCCAAATAGCAATCAGCCCCAGCATTTT	CAISDGSLPPNSNQPQHF
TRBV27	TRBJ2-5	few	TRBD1	TGTGCCAGCAGTTTAGGGACAGGGGTATCAGAGACCCAGTACTTC	CASSLGTGVSETQYF
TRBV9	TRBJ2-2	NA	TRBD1	TGTGCCAGCAGCGGGACAGGGGTGGGCGGGGAGCTGTTTTTT	CASSGTGVGGELFF
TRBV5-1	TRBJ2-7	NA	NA	TGCGCCAGCAGCCCCGACTCCTACGAGCAGTACTTC	CASSPDSYEQYF
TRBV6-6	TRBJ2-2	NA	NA	TGTGCCAGCAACCATAACACCGGGGAGCTGTTTTTT	CASNHNTGELFF
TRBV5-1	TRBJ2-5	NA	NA	TGCGCCAGCAGCGCACAGGGAGGGATCCGAGAGACCCAGTACTTC	CASSAQGGIRETQYF
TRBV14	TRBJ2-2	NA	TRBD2	TGTGCCAGCAGCCAAGGGGGACTAGCGGGGTACACCGGGGAGCTGTTTTTT	CASSQGGLAGYTGELFF
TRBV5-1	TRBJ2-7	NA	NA	TGCGCCAGCAGCTTGGGGGGGGCCGAGCAGTACTTC	CASSLGGAEQYF
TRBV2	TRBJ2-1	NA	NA	TGTGCCAGCAGTAGAATTGCAGGCAGAGGCTCCTACAATGAGCAGTTCTTC	CASSRIAGRGSYNEQFF
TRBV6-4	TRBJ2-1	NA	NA	TGTGCCAGCAGTGAAAAAGCGGGCTCCTACAATGAGCAGTTCTTC	CASSEKAGSYNEQFF
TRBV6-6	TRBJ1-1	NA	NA	TGTGCCAGCAGTTACAGGGTCGAGACTGAAGCTTTCTTT	CASSYRVETEAFF
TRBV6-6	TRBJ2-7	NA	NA	TGTGCCAGCAGGCTTACTCACTCTCTCGAGCAGTACTTC	CASRLTHSLEQYF
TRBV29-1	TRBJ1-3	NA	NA	TGCAGCGTTGTGCAGTCCCTTGCTTGGAGAAACACCATATATTTT	CSVVQSLAWRNTIYF
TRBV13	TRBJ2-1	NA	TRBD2	TGTGCCAGCAGCTACATCCCTCCGACTAGCGGGAGGGCGACTGAGCAGTTCTTC	CASSYIPPTSGRATEQFF
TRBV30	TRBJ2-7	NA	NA	TGTGCCTGGAGTGTAGGTAGGGCTTACGAGCAGTACTTC	CAWSVGRAYEQYF
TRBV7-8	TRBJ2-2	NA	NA	TGTGCCAGCAGCTCCCGACAGACGGCAACCGGGGAGCTGTTTTTT	CASSSRQTATGELFF
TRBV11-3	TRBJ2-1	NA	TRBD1	TGTGCCAGCAGCTTAGAGCAGGGGGCGACGGGAAATGAGCAGTTCTTC	CASSLEQGATGNEQFF
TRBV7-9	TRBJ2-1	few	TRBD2	TGTGCCAGCAGCCCGCCGGGAGGGCCCTACAATGAGCAGTTCTTC	CASSPPGGPYNEQFF
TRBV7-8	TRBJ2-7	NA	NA	TGTGCCAGCACCCAACCCTGGGGGTCCTACGAGCAGTACTTC	CASTQPWGSYEQYF